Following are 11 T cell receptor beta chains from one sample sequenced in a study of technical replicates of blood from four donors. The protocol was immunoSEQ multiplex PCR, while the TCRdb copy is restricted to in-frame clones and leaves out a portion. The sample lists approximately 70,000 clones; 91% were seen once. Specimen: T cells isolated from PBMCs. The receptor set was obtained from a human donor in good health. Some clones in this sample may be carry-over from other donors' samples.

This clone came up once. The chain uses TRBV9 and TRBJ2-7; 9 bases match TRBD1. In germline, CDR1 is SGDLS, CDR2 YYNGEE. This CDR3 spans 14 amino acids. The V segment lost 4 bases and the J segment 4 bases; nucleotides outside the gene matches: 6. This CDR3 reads CASSFGTGRYEQYF. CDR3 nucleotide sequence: TGTGCCAGCAGCTTCGGGACAGGGAGGTACGAGCAGTACTTC.

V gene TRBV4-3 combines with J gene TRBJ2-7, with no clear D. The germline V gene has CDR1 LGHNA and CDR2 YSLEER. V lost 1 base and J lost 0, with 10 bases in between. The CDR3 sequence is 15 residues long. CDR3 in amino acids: CASSQAPDSSYEQYF. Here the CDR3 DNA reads TGCGCCAGCAGCCAAGCTCCAGATTCCTCCTACGAGCAGTACTTC.

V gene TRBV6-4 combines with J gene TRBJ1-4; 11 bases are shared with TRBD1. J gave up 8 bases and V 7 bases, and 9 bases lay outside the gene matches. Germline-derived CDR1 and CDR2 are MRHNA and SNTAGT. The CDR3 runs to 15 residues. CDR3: CASTTRTGGTEKLFF. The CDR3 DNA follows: TGTGCCAGCACGACCCGGACAGGGGGCACGGAAAAACTGTTTTTT.

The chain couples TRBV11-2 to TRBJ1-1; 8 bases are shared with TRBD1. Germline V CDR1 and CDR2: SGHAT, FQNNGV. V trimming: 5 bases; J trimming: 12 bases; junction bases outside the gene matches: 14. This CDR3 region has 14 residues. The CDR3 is CASSTLTGEVTTFF. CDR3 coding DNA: TGTGCCAGCAGCACTCTGACAGGGGAGGTGACGACTTTCTTT.

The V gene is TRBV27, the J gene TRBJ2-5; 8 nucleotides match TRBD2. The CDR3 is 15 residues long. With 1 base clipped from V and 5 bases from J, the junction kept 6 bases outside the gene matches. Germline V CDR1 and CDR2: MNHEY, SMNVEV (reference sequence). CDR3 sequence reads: CASSLFAGGWETQYF. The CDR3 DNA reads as TGTGCCAGCAGTTTATTTGCGGGAGGATGGGAGACCCAGTACTTC.

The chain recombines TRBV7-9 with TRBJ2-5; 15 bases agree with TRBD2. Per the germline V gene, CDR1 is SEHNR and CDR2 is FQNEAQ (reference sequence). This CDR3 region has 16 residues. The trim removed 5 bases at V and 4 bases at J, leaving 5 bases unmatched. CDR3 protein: CASSKTGLAGGETQYF. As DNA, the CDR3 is TGTGCCAGCAGCAAGACGGGACTAGCGGGAGGAGAGACCCAGTACTTC.

The CDR3 nucleotides read TGTGCCAGCAGCTTAGGAAACTTGGAAGAGACCCAGTACTTC. Amino acids: CASSLGNLEETQYF. J is TRBJ2-5 and V is TRBV7-7, with D hard to call. This CDR3 contains 14 residues. V was trimmed by 1 base and J by 3 bases, leaving 9 bases between them. CDR1 SSHAT and CDR2 FNYEAQ come from the germline V gene (reference sequence).

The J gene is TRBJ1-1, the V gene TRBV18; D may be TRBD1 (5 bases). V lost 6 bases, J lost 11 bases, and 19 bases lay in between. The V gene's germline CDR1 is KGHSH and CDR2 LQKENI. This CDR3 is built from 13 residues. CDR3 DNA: TGTGCCAGCTCGCCTCTCAGGGATCATGGGGCTTTCTTT. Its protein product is CASSPLRDHGAFF.

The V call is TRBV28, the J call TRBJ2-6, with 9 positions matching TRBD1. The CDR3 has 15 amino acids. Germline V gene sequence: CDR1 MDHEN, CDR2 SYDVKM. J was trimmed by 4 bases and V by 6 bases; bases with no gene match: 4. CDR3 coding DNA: TGTGCCAGCAGCACAGGGGGCTCCGGGGCCAACGTCCTGACTTTC. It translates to CASSTGGSGANVLTF. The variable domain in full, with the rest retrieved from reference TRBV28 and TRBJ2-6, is DVKVTQSSRYLVKRTGEKVFLECVQDMDHENMFWYRQDPGLGLRLIYFSYDVKMKEKGDIPEGYSVSREKKERFSLILESASTNQTSMYLCASSTGGSGANVLTFGAGSRLTVL.

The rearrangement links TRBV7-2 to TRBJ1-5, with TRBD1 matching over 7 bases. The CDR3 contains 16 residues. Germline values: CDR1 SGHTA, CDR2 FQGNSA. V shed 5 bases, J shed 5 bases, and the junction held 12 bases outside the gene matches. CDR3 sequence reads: CASSPSPDRVYQPQHF. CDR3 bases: TGTGCCAGCAGCCCTAGCCCTGACAGGGTATATCAGCCCCAGCATTTT.

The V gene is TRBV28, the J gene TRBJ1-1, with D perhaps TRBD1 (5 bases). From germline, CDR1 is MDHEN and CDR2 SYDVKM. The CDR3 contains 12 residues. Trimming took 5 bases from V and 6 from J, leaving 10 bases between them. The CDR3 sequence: CASSTREAEAFF. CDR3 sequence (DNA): TGTGCCAGCAGTACCAGGGAGGCTGAAGCTTTCTTT. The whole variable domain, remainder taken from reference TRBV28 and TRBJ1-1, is DVKVTQSSRYLVKRTGEKVFLECVQDMDHENMFWYRQDPGLGLRLIYFSYDVKMKEKGDIPEGYSVSREKKERFSLILESASTNQTSMYLCASSTREAEAFFGQGTRLTVV.